This T cell receptor beta chain was captured by sequencing in a study of early T cells in non-severe SARS-CoV-2 infection. At the level of the study: Sequenced bulk RNA came from whole blood that was unsorted, and chains were unpaired.

MiXCR, run by TCRdb on the 5' RACE reads, gives a single entry per CDR3 protein. The table has 68,000 or so distinct CDR3 sequences, roughly 10% seen once. This CDR3 has 13 amino acids. Trimming removed 0 bases at V and 12 bases at J, with 12 bases between. Germline V gene lookup returns CDR1 LNHNV and CDR2 YYDKDF (reference sequence). This clonotype has at least ten counts. The sequenced sample consisted of whole blood. The V and J genes are TRBV15 and TRBJ2-1; D is unclear. This TCR was sampled from an adult who was a healthcare worker with PCR-confirmed SARS-CoV-2 infection or an uninfected control (not recorded which). CDR3 bases: TGTGCCACCAGCAGAGACGTGGCCTCCGGGCAGTTCTTC. Translated: CATSRDVASGQFF.